This TCR beta chain was identified in a study of technical replicates of blood from four donors. Trimming cost V 7 bases and J 5 bases, with 8 bases left between them. The V gene's germline CDR1 is SNHLY and CDR2 FYNNEI. The CDR3 contains 12 residues. The repertoire was sequenced with immunoSEQ multiplex PCR; TCRdb's copy has only in-frame clones and lacks some. Of around 83,000 clones listed, 94% were seen once; the top ten hold 0.2% to 0.3%. Sequenced input: T cells isolated from PBMCs. J is TRBJ2-2 and V is TRBV2, with D possibly being TRBD2 (5 bases). The source is a human donor in good health. The CDR3 spells CASTLATGELFF. The CDR3 nucleotides are TGTGCCAGCACCCTAGCAACCGGGGAGCTGTTTTTT.